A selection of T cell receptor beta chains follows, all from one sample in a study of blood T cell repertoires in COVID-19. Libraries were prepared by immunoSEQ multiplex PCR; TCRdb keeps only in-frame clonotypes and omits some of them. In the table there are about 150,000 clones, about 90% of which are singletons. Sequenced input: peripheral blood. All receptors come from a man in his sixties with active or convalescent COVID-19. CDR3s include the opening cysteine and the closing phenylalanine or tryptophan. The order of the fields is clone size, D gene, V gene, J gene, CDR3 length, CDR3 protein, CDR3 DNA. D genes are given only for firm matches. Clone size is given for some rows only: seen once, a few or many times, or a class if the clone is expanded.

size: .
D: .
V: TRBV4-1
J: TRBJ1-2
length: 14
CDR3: CASSQGTANYGYTF
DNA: TGCGCCAGCAGCCAAGGCACAGCCAACTATGGCTACACCTTC

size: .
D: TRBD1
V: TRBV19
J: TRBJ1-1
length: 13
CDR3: CASSIRDRPEAFF
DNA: TGTGCCAGTAGTATTCGGGACAGGCCAGAAGCTTTCTTT

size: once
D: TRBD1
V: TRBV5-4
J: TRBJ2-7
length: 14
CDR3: CASSTRQGADEQYF
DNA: TGTGCCAGCAGCACTCGACAGGGGGCAGACGAGCAGTACTTC

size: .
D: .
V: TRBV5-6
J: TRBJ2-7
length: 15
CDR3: CASSLGGLPPYEQYF
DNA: TGTGCCAGCAGCTTGGGGGGACTCCCGCCCTACGAGCAGTACTTC

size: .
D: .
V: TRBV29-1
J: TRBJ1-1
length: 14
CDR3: CSVSSRTENTEAFF
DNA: TGCAGCGTTAGTAGCAGGACAGAGAACACTGAAGCTTTCTTT

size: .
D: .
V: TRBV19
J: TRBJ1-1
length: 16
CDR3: CASSIVASPRIAEAFF
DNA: TGTGCCAGTAGTATAGTTGCCAGCCCCAGGATCGCTGAAGCTTTCTTT

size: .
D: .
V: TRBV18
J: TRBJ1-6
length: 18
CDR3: CASSPPGGAGSYNSPLHF
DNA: TGTGCCAGCTCACCACCGGGAGGGGCAGGCTCCTATAATTCACCCCTCCACTTT

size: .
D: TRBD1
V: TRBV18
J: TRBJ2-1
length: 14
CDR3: CASTRQGVYNEQFF
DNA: TGTGCCAGCACAAGACAGGGGGTTTACAATGAGCAGTTCTTC

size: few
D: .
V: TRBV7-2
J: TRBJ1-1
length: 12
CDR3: CASSLQAPEAFF
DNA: TGTGCCAGCAGCTTACAGGCCCCCGAAGCTTTCTTT

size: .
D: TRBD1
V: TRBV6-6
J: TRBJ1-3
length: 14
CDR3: CASSYSDRVNTIYF
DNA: TGTGCCAGCAGTTACTCGGACAGGGTAAACACCATATATTTT

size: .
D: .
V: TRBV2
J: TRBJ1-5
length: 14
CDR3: CASSEITGYQPQHF
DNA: TGTGCCAGCAGCGAGATCACAGGGTATCAGCCCCAGCATTTT

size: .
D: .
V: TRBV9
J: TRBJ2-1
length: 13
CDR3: CASSVGTFNEQFF
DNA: TGTGCCAGCAGCGTTGGGACATTCAATGAGCAGTTCTTC

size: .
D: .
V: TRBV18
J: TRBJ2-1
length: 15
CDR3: CASSPRSTGLNEQFF
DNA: TGTGCCAGCTCACCACGATCAACAGGCCTAAATGAGCAGTTCTTC

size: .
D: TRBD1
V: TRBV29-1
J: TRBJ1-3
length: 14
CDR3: CSVVRQGAGNTIYF
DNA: TGCAGCGTTGTTAGACAGGGTGCTGGAAACACCATATATTTT

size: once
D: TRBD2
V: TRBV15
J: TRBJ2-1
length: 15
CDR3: CATSREAGGYNEQFF
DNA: TGTGCCACCAGCAGAGAGGCGGGAGGATACAATGAGCAGTTCTTC

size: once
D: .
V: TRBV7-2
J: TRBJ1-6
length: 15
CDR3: CASSLAGARNSPLHF
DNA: TGTGCCAGCAGCTTAGCGGGAGCGCGAAATTCACCCCTCCACTTT

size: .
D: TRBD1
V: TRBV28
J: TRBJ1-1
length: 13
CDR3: CASRLGQGTEAFF
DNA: TGTGCCAGCAGACTAGGACAGGGCACTGAAGCTTTCTTT

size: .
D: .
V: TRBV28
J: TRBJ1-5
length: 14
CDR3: CASSLRESNQPQHF
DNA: TGTGCCAGCAGTTTAAGGGAGTCCAATCAGCCCCAGCATTTT

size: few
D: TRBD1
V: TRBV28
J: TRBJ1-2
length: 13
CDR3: CASRRTGRYGYTF
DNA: TGTGCCAGCAGACGGACAGGCCGCTATGGCTACACCTTC

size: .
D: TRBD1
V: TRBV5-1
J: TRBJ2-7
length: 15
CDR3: CASSFGGTGFYEQYF
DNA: TGCGCCAGCAGCTTTGGCGGGACAGGGTTCTACGAGCAGTACTTC

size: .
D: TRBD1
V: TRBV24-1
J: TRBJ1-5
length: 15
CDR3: CATSASGTANQPQHF
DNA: TGTGCCACCAGTGCCTCCGGGACAGCTAATCAGCCCCAGCATTTT

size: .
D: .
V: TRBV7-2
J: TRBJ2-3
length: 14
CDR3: CASSLEAYTDTQYF
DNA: TGTGCCAGCAGCTTAGAAGCGTACACAGATACGCAGTATTTT

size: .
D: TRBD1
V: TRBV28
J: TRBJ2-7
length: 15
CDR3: CASSLSGTATYEQYF
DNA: TGTGCCAGCAGTTTGTCCGGGACAGCCACCTACGAGCAGTACTTC

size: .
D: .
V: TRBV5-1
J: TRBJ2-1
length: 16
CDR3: CASSPYSTGMGNEQFF
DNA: TGCGCCAGCAGCCCGTATTCTACAGGGATGGGCAATGAGCAGTTCTTC

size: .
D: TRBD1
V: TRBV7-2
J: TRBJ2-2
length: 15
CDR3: CASSLGTGNTGELFF
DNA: TGTGCCAGCAGCTTAGGGACAGGGAACACCGGGGAGCTGTTTTTT

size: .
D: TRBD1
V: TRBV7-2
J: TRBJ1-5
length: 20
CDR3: CASSLASPGQGAVSNQPQHF
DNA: TGTGCCAGCAGCTTAGCGTCCCCGGGACAGGGGGCCGTTAGCAATCAGCCCCAGCATTTT

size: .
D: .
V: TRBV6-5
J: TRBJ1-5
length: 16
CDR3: CASSYSRRGSNQPQHF
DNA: TGTGCCAGCAGTTACTCGAGGAGGGGTAGCAATCAGCCCCAGCATTTT

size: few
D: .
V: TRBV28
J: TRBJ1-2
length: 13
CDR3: CASSFAGAYGYTF
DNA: TGTGCCAGCAGTTTTGCAGGGGCCTATGGCTACACCTTC